Listed below are T cell receptor beta chains from one sample, sequenced in a study of shared clonotypes between healthy human individuals. The table came from immunoSEQ multiplex PCR; TCRdb's copy has only in-frame clones and leaves some out. The repertoire holds some 510,000 clones, with 70% to 80% as singletons. The sequencing input was PBMCs. These receptors originate from a woman in her thirties or forties in good health. Some clones in this sample may be carry-over from other donors' samples. CDR3s include the opening cysteine and the closing phenylalanine or tryptophan. The D gene is left open where the match is weak. Size is stated for part of the rows, as once, few or many counts, or as a class when the clone is expanded.

V: TRBV2; D: -; size: -; J: TRBJ2-7; DNA: TGTGCCAGCAGTGAAGCGGAGTACATCTCCTACGAGCAGTACTTC; CDR3: CASSEAEYISYEQYF
V: TRBV7-2; D: TRBD2; size: -; J: TRBJ2-5; DNA: TGTGCCAGCAGACAACAGGGACTAGCGGGAGAGACCCAGTACTTC; CDR3: CASRQQGLAGETQYF
V: TRBV15; D: -; size: -; J: TRBJ2-5; DNA: TGTGCCACCAGCAGAGACCCCCCTGAGGTAGGAGGCCAAGAGACCCAGTACTTC; CDR3: CATSRDPPEVGGQETQYF
V: TRBV4-3; D: TRBD1; size: -; J: TRBJ1-2; DNA: TGCGCCAGCAGCCAAGACGGGACAGGGGCCAACTATGGCTACACCTTC; CDR3: CASSQDGTGANYGYTF
V: TRBV6-5; D: -; size: -; J: TRBJ2-1; DNA: TGTGCCAGCAGTTACTCGCCAGGGCAATACAATGAGCAGTTCTTC; CDR3: CASSYSPGQYNEQFF
V: TRBV10-1; D: -; size: -; J: TRBJ2-6; DNA: TGCGCCAGCTCTGCCTCTGGGGCCAACGTCCTGACTTTC; CDR3: CASSASGANVLTF
V: TRBV7-2; D: -; size: -; J: TRBJ1-1; DNA: TGTGCCAGCAGCCCCAGGGCTACTGAAGCTTTCTTT; CDR3: CASSPRATEAFF
V: TRBV7-9; D: TRBD2; size: few; J: TRBJ2-1; DNA: TGTGCCAGCAGCGTGCAAGCGGGAGGATACAATGAGCAGTTCTTC; CDR3: CASSVQAGGYNEQFF
V: TRBV30; D: TRBD1; size: -; J: TRBJ2-5; DNA: TGTGCCTCCAGGGACAGGGAGGAGACCCAGTACTTC; CDR3: CASRDREETQYF
V: TRBV28; D: -; size: few; J: TRBJ1-6; DNA: TGTGCCAGCAGTCCGGGCCTAGCTGGTTCACCCCTCCACTTT; CDR3: CASSPGLAGSPLHF
V: TRBV7-9; D: -; size: -; J: TRBJ2-3; DNA: TGTGCCAGCAGCTTAGGTGTTAGCACAGATACGCAGTATTTT; CDR3: CASSLGVSTDTQYF
V: TRBV28; D: -; size: -; J: TRBJ1-4; DNA: TGTGCCAGCCAACTCGGAGGGTCGGGCAATGAAAAACTGTTTTTT; CDR3: CASQLGGSGNEKLFF
V: TRBV11-2; D: -; size: -; J: TRBJ1-5; DNA: TGTGCCAGCAGCTTATCGAGCGGTCAGCCCCAGCATTTT; CDR3: CASSLSSGQPQHF
V: TRBV28; D: TRBD2; size: few; J: TRBJ2-7; DNA: TGTGCCAGCACCCCCGCGGGGGGGTTGAGGTTGTACGAGCAGTACTTC; CDR3: CASTPAGGLRLYEQYF
V: TRBV7-4; D: -; size: -; J: TRBJ2-6; DNA: TGTGCCAGCAGCTTAACGACACAAAGTCGGGCCAACGTCCTGACTTTC; CDR3: CASSLTTQSRANVLTF
V: TRBV9; D: -; size: -; J: TRBJ2-2; DNA: TGTGCCAGCACGTGGGGGCGAACCGGGGAGCTGTTTTTT; CDR3: CASTWGRTGELFF
V: TRBV5-5; D: TRBD2; size: -; J: TRBJ2-7; DNA: TGTGCCAGCAGCTTAGGACTAGCGGGAGTTAGCTACGAGCAGTACTTC; CDR3: CASSLGLAGVSYEQYF
V: TRBV28; D: -; size: -; J: TRBJ1-2; DNA: TGTGCCAGCAGTTTAGGCCGTAGGGTTGAGATCTATGGCTACACCTTC; CDR3: CASSLGRRVEIYGYTF
V: TRBV10-2; D: -; size: -; J: TRBJ2-2; DNA: TGCGCCAGCAAGGCCCCAGGAACCGGGGAGCTGTTTTTT; CDR3: CASKAPGTGELFF
V: TRBV5-5; D: -; size: -; J: TRBJ2-5; DNA: TGTGCCAGCAGCTTGCCCCGGGGAGAGACCCAGTACTTC; CDR3: CASSLPRGETQYF
V: TRBV7-3; D: TRBD1; size: -; J: TRBJ2-1; DNA: TGTGCCAGCAGCCGCCAGGGGGACCGCGATCATGAGCAGTTCTTC; CDR3: CASSRQGDRDHEQFF
V: TRBV7-2; D: TRBD1; size: few; J: TRBJ1-3; DNA: TGTGCCAGCAGCTTAGCAGGGGGCTTCTCTGGAAACACCATATATTTT; CDR3: CASSLAGGFSGNTIYF
V: TRBV4-3; D: TRBD2; size: many; J: TRBJ2-7; DNA: TGCGCCAGCAGCCAAGATCTAACGGGAGGGCCCCACTACGAGCAGTACTTC; CDR3: CASSQDLTGGPHYEQYF
V: TRBV5-1; D: TRBD2; size: -; J: TRBJ2-2; DNA: TGCGCCAGCAGCTCCCACTCAGCGGGAGGTTTTTCGATCACCTCACGTTCGCAGCTGTTTTTT; CDR3: CASSSHSAGGFSITSRSQLFF
V: TRBV28; D: -; size: -; J: TRBJ1-2; DNA: TGTGCCAGCAGTCCCCCTGGGGGAGTCACAAACTATGGCTACACCTTC; CDR3: CASSPPGGVTNYGYTF
V: TRBV11-2; D: TRBD2; size: -; J: TRBJ2-3; DNA: TGTGCCAGCAGCTTCAATAGCGGGGCACAGACCACGCAGTATTTT; CDR3: CASSFNSGAQTTQYF
V: TRBV27; D: -; size: -; J: TRBJ1-2; DNA: TGTGCCAGCAGTTTTAAGCCAGGTTTCTATGGCTACACCTTC; CDR3: CASSFKPGFYGYTF